This T cell receptor beta chain was sequenced in a study of shared clonotypes between healthy human individuals. Whole-study findings and limits: With a few donors compared, 4% to 5% of naive CD4 clonotypes were shared.

The protocol was immunoSEQ multiplex PCR, while the TCRdb copy is restricted to in-frame clones and leaves out a portion. The sample has about 1 million clones; approximately 68% are singletons. The V end was cut by 4 bases, the J end by 2 bases, with 9 bases between. This CDR3 comprises 14 residues. Per germline, CDR1 SGHRS and CDR2 YFSETQ. Remarks on this clone: Its target is not known.

This clonotype was obtained from a man younger than 35 in good health. This chain connects TRBV5-1 to TRBJ1-4; D is possibly TRBD1 (5 bases). The sample consisted of memory CD4+ T cells sorted from blood. Indicated subset: CD45RA-negative fraction. The DNA for the CDR3 is TGCGCCAGCAGCCCGGGACCGACTAATGAAAAACTGTTTTTT. Translation: CASSPGPTNEKLFF. Looking up the rest from reference TRBV5-1 and TRBJ1-4 gives the full variable domain: KAGVTQTPRYLIKTRGQQVTLSCSPISGHRSVSWYQQTPGQGLQFLFEYFSETQRNKGNFPGRFSGRQFSNSRSEMNVSTLELGDSALYLCASSPGPTNEKLFFGSGTQLSVL.